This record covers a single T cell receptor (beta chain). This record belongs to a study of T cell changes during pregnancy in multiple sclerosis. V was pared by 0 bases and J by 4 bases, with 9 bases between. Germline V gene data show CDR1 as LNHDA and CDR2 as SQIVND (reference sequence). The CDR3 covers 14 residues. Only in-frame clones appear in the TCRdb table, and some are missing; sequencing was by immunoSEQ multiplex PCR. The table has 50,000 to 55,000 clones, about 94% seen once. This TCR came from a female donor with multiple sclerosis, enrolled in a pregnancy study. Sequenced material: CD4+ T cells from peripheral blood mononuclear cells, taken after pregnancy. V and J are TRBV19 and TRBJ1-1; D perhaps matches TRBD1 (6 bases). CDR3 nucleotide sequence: TGTGCCAGTAGTATAGATCGAGGGGGCACTGAAGCTTTCTTT. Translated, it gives CASSIDRGGTEAFF.